The rows below give T cell receptor beta chains drawn from one sample of a study of CD8 T cells in ankylosing spondylitis. In TCRdb, the 5' RACE reads were re-called with MiXCR into one record per CDR3 protein. The table records approximately 25,000 distinct CDR3 sequences, over 6.5% of them present only once. What was sequenced was blood. These receptors came from a male donor with ankylosing spondylitis or in good health (not recorded which). The CDR3 runs from the conserved cysteine through the conserved F or W. The order of the fields is clone size, V gene, J gene, CDR3 length, D gene, CDR3 protein, CDR3 DNA. The D gene is left open where the match is weak. Size is omitted from some rows. Given values are once, few, many or a class for expanded clones.

many	TRBV7-2	TRBJ1-5	17	-	CASSPWGVSNSNQPQHF	TGTGCCAGCAGTCCTTGGGGCGTGAGTAATAGCAATCAGCCCCAGCATTTT
many	TRBV5-1	TRBJ1-1	13	-	CASSQEMNTEAFF	TGCGCCAGCAGCCAGGAGATGAACACTGAAGCTTTCTTT
-	TRBV7-9	TRBJ1-1	13	-	CASSSTGNTEAFF	TGTGCCAGCAGCTCGACAGGAAACACTGAAGCTTTCTTT
many	TRBV7-2	TRBJ2-3	16	TRBD2	CASSRTGGTSTDTQYF	TGTGCCAGCAGCAGAACGGGGGGAACTAGCACAGATACGCAGTATTTT
many	TRBV25-1	TRBJ1-1	14	-	CASSEPRGNTEAFF	TGTGCCAGCAGTGAACCCCGGGGGAACACTGAAGCTTTCTTT
few	TRBV28	TRBJ2-1	15	TRBD2	CASSLWRGGLSEQFF	TGTGCCAGCAGTTTATGGCGGGGGGGCTTGAGTGAGCAGTTCTTC
many	TRBV24-1	TRBJ2-1	16	TRBD2	CATSDPAGVSYNEQFF	TGTGCCACCAGTGACCCGGCGGGAGTTTCCTACAATGAGCAGTTCTTC
-	TRBV28	TRBJ2-7	14	-	CASTKTGNSYEQYF	TGTGCCAGCACAAAGACAGGCAACTCCTACGAGCAGTACTTC
-	TRBV7-2	TRBJ2-2	14	-	CASSLLGGTGELFF	TGTGCCAGCAGCTTACTAGGTGGTACCGGGGAGCTGTTTTTT
-	TRBV13	TRBJ1-1	15	TRBD1	CASSFFQTGGTEAFF	TGTGCCAGCAGCTTTTTTCAAACAGGGGGGACTGAAGCTTTCTTT
-	TRBV28	TRBJ1-1	13	-	CASNVGGDTEAFF	TGTGCCAGCAATGTCGGGGGGGACACTGAAGCTTTCTTT
-	TRBV24-1	TRBJ2-3	13	TRBD2	CATTGTITDTQYF	TGTGCCACCACCGGGACTATAACAGATACGCAGTATTTT
-	TRBV12-3/TRBV12-4	TRBJ2-2	14	-	CATLPGGRTGELFF	TGTGCCACCCTACCCGGGGGTAGGACCGGGGAGCTGTTTTTT
many	TRBV5-1	TRBJ1-4	14	TRBD1	CASSHSDRDEKLFF	TGCGCCAGCAGTCACTCGGACAGGGATGAAAAACTGTTTTTT
-	TRBV12-3/TRBV12-4	TRBJ2-5	17	TRBD2	CASSSHGLAGSLETQYF	TGTGCCAGCAGTTCCCACGGACTAGCGGGGAGTTTGGAGACCCAGTACTTC
few	TRBV6-2/TRBV6-3	TRBJ1-1	13	-	CASSARGDTEAFF	TGTGCCAGCAGTGCCCGGGGAGATACTGAAGCTTTCTTT
-	TRBV27	TRBJ2-2	12	-	CASSRNSGELFF	TGTGCCAGCAGTCGGAACTCCGGGGAGCTGTTTTTT
many	TRBV29-1	TRBJ2-1	14	TRBD1	CSVLTGTGFNEQFF	TGCAGCGTCCTCACCGGGACAGGGTTCAATGAGCAGTTCTTC
few	TRBV25-1	TRBJ2-1	15	TRBD2	CASRPSGGVHNEQFF	TGTGCCAGCAGGCCTAGCGGGGGGGTACACAATGAGCAGTTCTTC
few	TRBV20-1	TRBJ2-3	15	-	CSARDPQGSADTQYF	TGCAGTGCTAGAGATCCTCAGGGTAGCGCAGATACGCAGTATTTT
-	TRBV12-3/TRBV12-4	TRBJ1-1	15	-	CASSHGQLMNTEAFF	TGTGCCAGCAGCCATGGACAGCTCATGAACACTGAAGCTTTCTTT
-	TRBV28	TRBJ1-3	11	-	CATSDGNTIYF	TGTGCCACTTCCGACGGAAACACCATATATTTT
-	TRBV7-9	TRBJ2-3	17	-	CASNPWSSISSTDTQYF	TGTGCCAGCAACCCCTGGAGCAGTATCTCTAGCACAGATACGCAGTATTTT
-	TRBV10-2	TRBJ2-1	15	TRBD2	CASGRVAGGRNEQFF	TGCGCCAGCGGCCGGGTAGCGGGGGGGCGAAATGAGCAGTTCTTC
-	TRBV7-2	TRBJ2-7	16	-	CASSLGRSGRAYEQYF	TGTGCCAGCAGCTTAGGGCGTAGCGGAAGGGCCTACGAGCAGTACTTC
few	TRBV7-2	TRBJ2-2	13	-	CASSVGGTGELFF	TGTGCCAGCAGCGTAGGGGGCACCGGGGAGCTGTTTTTT
-	TRBV29-1	TRBJ2-7	13	TRBD1	CSVGTGGFYEQYF	TGCAGCGTTGGGACAGGGGGCTTCTACGAGCAGTACTTC
many	TRBV7-2	TRBJ2-2	12	-	CASSPRSGELFF	TGTGCCAGCAGCCCACGATCCGGGGAGCTGTTTTTT
-	TRBV20-1	TRBJ2-1	16	TRBD2	CSAREEAGSSYNEQFF	TGCAGTGCTCGAGAGGAAGCGGGAAGCTCCTACAATGAGCAGTTCTTC
medium-sized	TRBV6-6	TRBJ1-2	14	-	CASSSDTRGPGYTF	TGTGCCAGCAGTTCTGACACCCGGGGCCCTGGCTACACCTTC
many	TRBV28	TRBJ2-7	16	TRBD2	CASSSSRLAGSYEQYF	TGTGCCAGCAGTTCCTCCAGACTAGCGGGCTCCTACGAGCAGTACTTC
few	TRBV20-1	TRBJ2-2	15	TRBD1	CSARAPTGQPGELFF	TGCAGTGCTAGAGCCCCGACAGGGCAGCCCGGGGAGCTGTTTTTT
few	TRBV7-2	TRBJ1-4	15	TRBD1	CASSLAGTGEEKLFF	TGTGCCAGCAGCTTAGCCGGGACAGGGGAGGAGAAACTGTTTTTT
-	TRBV7-3	TRBJ2-5	13	-	CASSTINGETQYF	TGTGCCAGCAGCACGATAAACGGGGAGACCCAGTACTTC
few	TRBV20-1	TRBJ1-5	14	TRBD1	CSASYRGLNQPQHF	TGCAGTGCTAGTTACAGGGGGCTGAATCAGCCCCAGCATTTT
-	TRBV6-6	TRBJ2-2	15	TRBD2	CASTPSGRGTGELFF	TGTGCCAGCACCCCTAGCGGGAGAGGGACCGGGGAGCTGTTTTTT
-	TRBV12-3/TRBV12-4	TRBJ2-5	15	TRBD1	CASSLGQGLTETQYF	TGTGCCAGCAGTTTGGGACAGGGGCTAACAGAGACCCAGTACTTC
-	TRBV5-1	TRBJ1-2	16	-	CASSLGAGQEATGYTF	TGCGCCAGCAGCTTGGGGGCCGGCCAGGAGGCTACTGGCTACACCTTC
few	TRBV12-3/TRBV12-4	TRBJ1-4	15	TRBD1	CASNRGTATNEKLFF	TGTGCCAGCAATAGGGGGACAGCAACTAATGAAAAACTGTTTTTT
few	TRBV6-5	TRBJ2-1	13	-	CASAAGRVHEQFF	TGTGCCAGCGCGGCCGGGAGAGTCCATGAGCAGTTCTTC
-	TRBV9	TRBJ2-6	16	-	CASSVGHYSGANVLTF	TGTGCCAGCAGCGTAGGACACTACTCTGGGGCCAACGTCCTGACTTTC
-	TRBV20-1	TRBJ2-1	13	-	CSARPSRSPEQFF	TGCAGTGCTAGACCTAGCAGGTCCCCTGAGCAGTTCTTC
-	TRBV7-6	TRBJ2-1	15	TRBD1	CASSRLGDSYNEQFF	TGTGCCAGCAGCCGGTTAGGGGACAGCTACAATGAGCAGTTCTTC
many	TRBV20-1	TRBJ1-1	12	-	CRAEGGSTEAFF	TGCAGGGCCGAGGGGGGGTCCACTGAAGCTTTCTTT
-	TRBV4-2	TRBJ2-1	14	-	CASSQDRGGNEQFF	TGTGCCAGCAGCCAAGATCGAGGGGGAAATGAGCAGTTCTTC
few	TRBV7-2	TRBJ1-5	13	-	CASSLAPPGPQHF	TGTGCCAGCAGCTTAGCGCCTCCCGGGCCCCAGCATTTT
many	TRBV12-3/TRBV12-4	TRBJ1-2	16	TRBD1	CASTDPTHRGIYGYTF	TGTGCCAGCACCGATCCAACCCACAGGGGGATCTATGGCTACACCTTC
few	TRBV6-2/TRBV6-3	TRBJ1-1	14	-	CASSYVGRNTEAFF	TGTGCCAGCAGTTACGTTGGCAGAAACACTGAAGCTTTCTTT
few	TRBV20-1	TRBJ2-2	15	TRBD1	CSALGTAPNTGELFF	TGCAGTGCACTGGGGACAGCTCCTAACACCGGGGAGCTGTTTTTT